This entry concerns a single T cell receptor (beta chain). The record originates from a study of blood T cell repertoires in COVID-19. Original processing methods: The assay estimated nucleated cells by amplifying reference gene primers. Generated by immunoSEQ multiplex PCR, the TCRdb table keeps only in-frame clones and is missing some. The V and J calls and clone size come from that table; D and trimming were worked out from the DNA. The sample contains roughly 220,000 clones, more than 75% of which appear only once. The origin of this receptor is a woman older than 75 with COVID-19, enrolled during active disease. Material: peripheral blood.

CDR3 coding DNA: TGTGCCAGCAGCTTACGAGGGACAGTTTCAGATACGCAGTATTTT. Amino acids: CASSLRGTVSDTQYF. The chain links TRBV7-9 to TRBJ2-3; 7 bases fit TRBD1. This CDR3 is built from 15 residues. Germline V gene sequence: CDR1 SEHNR, CDR2 FQNEAQ (reference sequence). With 2 bases clipped from V and 4 bases from J, the junction kept 6 bases outside the gene matches.